This T cell receptor (beta chain) was identified during a study of shared clonotypes between healthy human individuals (dated by TCRdb to between 2020 and 2021). Regarding the study in general: The cohort comprised two women and a few men aged 18 to 49 years. The study deeply sequenced blood TCR repertoires of about 5 healthy adults to estimate repertoire size and the extent of clonotype sharing between individuals. Different laboratories and diverse techniques were used to prepare libraries and sequence TCR repertoires, to increase sequencing depth and limit assay-specific biases. For each donor, three plates each were used for CD4 naive and CD4 memory, two plates were used for CD8 naive, and one plate was used for CD8 memory. Per donor, leukapheresis produced somewhere between about 0.85 and 10 billion PBMCs. On the study overall, not on this receptor specifically: Estimated clonotype richness was generally larger for naive than for memory subsets. Incomplete sequencing was indicated by rarefaction of sorted-subset datasets, despite the large sequencing depth. Higher generation probabilities were observed for clonotypes shared by all four sorted-subset donors than for non-shared clonotypes. Sampling was limited to blood, and TCR repertoires in tissue likely differ from TCR repertoires in blood. Sharing across several donors was observed for roughly 5.4% of naive CD4, about 4% of naive CD8, about 2.5% of memory CD4, and about 0.39% of memory CD8 clonotypes. Pairwise subsampling led to the expectation that sequencing depth would affect the degree of clonotype sharing among donors. Because the study included only a small number of donors, the genetic and exposure-history diversity represented was limited.

For the CD8 naive samples, CD45RO-negative cells were positively selected for CCR7, yielding a CD45RA+CCR7+ population from which TemRA cells were excluded. The donors were healthy, HIV-negative adults with no recently reported acute infections or vaccinations. Only Caucasian adults living in Nashville, Tennessee, USA were represented among the donors. Blood was obtained by leukapheresis, after which PBMCs were separated by Ficoll-Histopaque density gradient centrifugation and cryopreserved in liquid nitrogen vapor phase. Analytical flow cytometry was used to check the purity and quantity of every magnetically sorted T cell population. Each sorted fraction had its genomic DNA isolated and then quantified by UV absorbance on a Nanodrop 2000c. Using the deep immunoSEQ assay, TCR CDR3 regions were amplified from genomic DNA by multiplex PCR. For each cell subset, the extracted genomic DNA was distributed evenly across all wells of several immunoSEQ 96-well plates, and each plate served as one replicate. For sorted subsets, around 200 ng genomic DNA, equal to some 28,000 T cell genomes, was loaded into each replicate PCR. The purified libraries were quantified using a Qubit 3.0 fluorometer, sized with a Bioanalyzer 2100, and then quantified again using the KAPA Library Quantification kit. Every immunoSEQ 96-well plate was sequenced on a separate single-read 150-cycle Illumina NextSeq 550 flow cell. The original pipeline was this. The immunoSEQ output contained only junctional sequences without quality scores, so filtering could not match that applied to full-length reads. To assign V/J genes and CDR3, sequences were annotated using PyIR, a Python wrapper for IgBLAST v1.9, with IMGT germline references. Reads were removed for weak V/J assignments (E-value above 1e-6), missing CDR3, stop codons, out-of-frame junctions, or ambiguous translated residues. A V3J clonotype was defined by an identical inferred V gene, J gene, and CDR3 amino acid sequence. The percentage overlap between two repertoires was calculated by dividing the number of shared unique clonotypes by the size of the smaller repertoire. Three approaches were used to assess repertoire richness: RTK rarefaction, the Chao1 estimator, and Recon v2.1 estimates of unobserved clonotypes. Generation probabilities were computed with OLGA for all TCRbeta clonotypes obtained by the gDNA method from four donors. Sourced from immuneACCESS, this table was stored by TCRdb with only in-frame sequences that have V and J called. A share of the clones is absent; for the studies checked, an unresolved V gene accounts for under half, and the remainder has no known explanation. V and J calls and clone size are given by that table; D and trimming were obtained from the DNA. For this sample there are about 1,800,000 clones; roughly 94% appear just once. 1.2% of the sample lies in the top ten.

Details on this clone: Its antigen remains unidentified. Per-base quality was not reported, and no clone a single base away is much larger than it.

Reading from cysteine to phenylalanine, the CDR3 counts 14 amino acids. Only the CDR3 portion is preserved as DNA: 42 bases, with reading frame beginning at the first base. V lost 5 bases and J lost 7 bases; the stretch between them is 18 bases long. CDR1 and CDR2 (MDHEN, SYDVKM) derive from the germline V gene. The chain couples TRBV28 to TRBJ2-7; confidence is insufficient to name the D gene. The sequenced sample was naive CD8+ T cells sorted from blood. Explained via the paper, the cell subset or site label denotes: CD45RA+CCR7+. The sequence derives from a young man in good health. Here is the DNA: TGTGCCAGCAGTCCGCAAGGATTAAACGTGGAGCAGTACTTC. Its amino acids are CASSPQGLNVEQYF.